This T cell receptor (beta chain) was documented in a study of blood T cell repertoires in COVID-19. Clones were sequenced by immunoSEQ multiplex PCR, and TCRdb holds only the in-frame ones, with some missing. The repertoire consists of roughly 110,000 clones, with approximately 89% occurring once and the leading ten covering more than 5%. The V segment lost 8 bases and the J segment 5 bases; nucleotides outside the gene matches: 12. Per the germline V gene, CDR1 is LNHDA and CDR2 is SQIVND (reference sequence). The CDR3 consists of 15 residues. The sequence was collected from a woman aged 55-69 years with COVID-19, enrolled during active disease. The rearrangement joins TRBV19 to TRBJ2-5; 9 nucleotides line up with TRBD2. Specimen: peripheral blood. CDR3: CASSGTSSTIETQYF. The DNA of the CDR3 is TGTGCCAGTTCAGGGACTAGCAGCACTATTGAGACCCAGTACTTC.